This TCR beta chain was sequenced during a study of blood T cell repertoires in COVID-19. On the study more broadly: COVID-19 samples from acute and convalescent phases originated in the United States, Italy and Spain.

Generated by immunoSEQ multiplex PCR, the TCRdb table keeps only in-frame clones and is missing some. The table shows 150,000 to 200,000 clones, with around nine tenths occurring only once. CDR1 and CDR2 from the germline V gene are SQVTM and ANQGSEA. This CDR3 has 13 residues. Germline trimming cut 6 bases from V and 5 bases from J; bases unmatched to any gene: 9. The genes are TRBV29-1 and TRBJ2-5, with TRBD1 identical over 7 bases. Sequenced sample: PBMCs or T cells enriched from blood (not recorded which). This TCR came from a woman aged 18-29 years who had recovered from COVID-19. The CDR3: CSVEDRRPETQYF. CDR3 DNA sequence: TGCAGCGTGGAGGACAGGCGCCCGGAGACCCAGTACTTC.